The 29 T cell receptor beta chains given below trace back to one sample, sequenced in a study of T cell changes during pregnancy in multiple sclerosis. Sequenced by immunoSEQ multiplex PCR; TCRdb stores in-frame clones only, minus some. This repertoire shows 35,000 to 55,000 clones, roughly 92% found once; its top ten account for approximately 1.3%. Sample: peripheral blood. These receptors all stem from a female donor with multiple sclerosis, enrolled in a pregnancy study.

The CDR3 bases are TGTGCCATCAGTGATCCTAGCGCTTCCTTCTACAATGAGCAGTTCTTC. This encodes CAISDPSASFYNEQFF. This chain links TRBV10-3 with TRBJ2-1; TRBD2 might be the D (6 bases). The germline V gene encodes CDR1 ENHRY and CDR2 SYGVKD. The length of the CDR3 is 16 residues. Trimming shortened V by 3 bases and J by 3 bases, and 15 bases separated the two germline ends.

CDR3: CASSPSTGGENTIYF. The CDR3 bases are TGTGCCAGCTCCCCCTCGACAGGGGGTGAAAACACCATATATTTT. The chain recombines TRBV18 with TRBJ1-3; TRBD1 matches at 9 bases. The CDR3 spans 15 residues. V trimming: 6 bases; J trimming: 6 bases; junction bases outside the gene matches: 9. In germline, CDR1 is KGHSH, CDR2 LQKENI.

The chain links TRBV7-2 to TRBJ2-7; 9 bases agree with TRBD2. Germline V gives CDR1 SGHTA, CDR2 FQGNSA. This CDR3 comprises 14 residues. V dropped 3 bases and J dropped 5; count of bases not matched to a gene: 5. This CDR3 is CASSFFSGSNEQYF. CDR3 DNA: TGTGCCAGCAGCTTTTTTAGCGGGAGTAACGAGCAGTACTTC.

The rearrangement joins TRBV19 to TRBJ1-2; D perhaps matches TRBD1 (6 bases). Per germline, CDR1 LNHDA and CDR2 SQIVND (reference sequence). CDR3 length equals 14 residues. Between the trimmed V and J ends, which lost 3 bases and 1 base, there was a span of 9 bases. For the CDR3, the DNA is TGTGCCAGTAGTATGGACAGCTTTAACTATGGCTACACCTTC. This codes for CASSMDSFNYGYTF.

V and J are TRBV1 and TRBJ2-7. TRBV1 is noted as a pseudogene. The CDR3 spans 12 residues. The CDR3 nucleotides read TGCACCAGCAGCCAAGACGGGGCCTCACCCTGCTTC. Translating it yields CTSSQDGASPCF.

The V gene is TRBV19, the J gene TRBJ1-5, with D unresolved. Germline CDR1 reads LNHDA; CDR2 reads SQIVND (reference sequence). This CDR3 has 12 residues. Trimming took off 1 base at V and 7 bases at J, with 5 bases between the two ends. DNA for the CDR3: TGTGCCAGTAGTATAGGTCCCCAGCCCCAGCATTTT. Residues: CASSIGPQPQHF.

The chain uses TRBV6-4 and TRBJ1-2, with D unresolved. This CDR3 has 15 residues. The V gene lost 0 bases and the J gene lost 0 bases, with 8 bases spanning the gap. CDR1 and CDR2 (germline): MRHNA, SNTAGT. The CDR3 coding sequence is TGTGCCAGCAGTGACTCTGGATGGTCTAACTATGGCTACACCTTC. Its protein is CASSDSGWSNYGYTF.

The chain is built from TRBV5-1 and TRBJ2-3; D gene unclear. The CDR3 is made up of 12 amino acids. Trimming removed 4 bases at V and 2 bases at J, with 5 bases between. Germline-derived CDR1 and CDR2 are SGHRS and YFSETQ. CDR3 nucleotide sequence: TGCGCCAGCAGCACCCCCACAGATACGCAGTATTTT. It codes for CASSTPTDTQYF.

The V and J genes are TRBV7-2 and TRBJ2-7; D might be TRBD1 or TRBD2, each matching 5 bases. The germline CDR1 and CDR2 sequences are SGHTA and FQGNSA. This CDR3 is built from 14 residues. V was cut by 1 base and J by 4 bases, with 11 bases left in between. CDR3 residues: CASSLGDGVYEQYF. The CDR3 region has the DNA TGTGCCAGCAGCTTAGGGGACGGTGTATACGAGCAGTACTTC.

The chain uses TRBV7-9 and TRBJ2-3; TRBD2 is a possible D gene (6 bases). Per germline, CDR1 SEHNR and CDR2 FQNEAQ (reference sequence). The CDR3 totals 12 residues. Trimming stripped 4 bases from V and 9 bases from J, with 11 bases between. The CDR3 loop reads CASSSSSVTQYF. As DNA, the CDR3 is TGTGCCAGCAGCTCCTCTAGCGTAACGCAGTATTTT.

The chain is built from TRBV5-6 and TRBJ2-7; D assignment may be TRBD1 or TRBD2 (5 bases each). Trimming stripped 4 bases from V and 7 bases from J, with 18 bases between. This CDR3 contains 14 residues. Per germline, CDR1 SGHDT and CDR2 YYEEEE. The CDR3 nucleotides read TGTGCCAGCAGCCGAAGCTGGGGGTTGCAGGAGCAGTACTTC. Protein: CASSRSWGLQEQYF.

The genes are TRBV5-8 and TRBJ1-2; 7 bases line up with TRBD1. Trimming removed 4 bases from V and 8 bases from J; junction bases left unmatched: 17. Germline V gene data show CDR1 as SGHTS and CDR2 as YDEGEE. The CDR3 spans 16 residues. The chain's CDR3 is CASSADRLDQAGGYTF. For the CDR3, the DNA is TGTGCCAGCAGCGCGGACAGGCTGGATCAGGCAGGGGGCTACACCTTC.

This rearrangement joins TRBV5-8 to TRBJ1-5; the D is unclear. Germline values: CDR1 SGHTS, CDR2 YDEGEE. V lost 2 bases and J 0 bases, leaving 6 bases between the germline ends. The length of the CDR3 is 14 residues. The CDR3 loop reads CASSLRDSNQPQHF. CDR3 sequence (DNA): TGTGCCAGCAGCTTAAGAGATAGCAATCAGCCCCAGCATTTT. Variable domain in full (rest from reference TRBV5-8 and TRBJ1-5): EAGVTQSPTHLIKTRGQQATLRCSPISGHTSVYWYQQALGLGLQFLLWYDEGEERNRGNFPPRFSGRQFPNYSSELNVNALELEDSALYLCASSLRDSNQPQHFGDGTRLSIL.

This rearrangement joins TRBV7-6 to TRBJ2-7; a weak D match, TRBD1 (5 bases). The germline gives CDR1 SGHVS, CDR2 FNYEAQ. The V gene lost 1 base and the J gene lost 6 bases, with 7 bases spanning the gap. The CDR3 totals 12 residues. CDR3 nucleotides: TGTGCCAGCAGCTTAGTCCAGGGCGAGCAGTACTTC. Its translation: CASSLVQGEQYF.

The CDR3 loop is CASSFQPASTDTQYF. The DNA for the CDR3 is TGTGCCAGCAGTTTTCAGCCGGCTAGCACAGATACGCAGTATTTT. The gene calls are TRBV27 and TRBJ2-3, with D unclear. Germline V gene sequence: CDR1 MNHEY, CDR2 SMNVEV (reference sequence). V lost 3 bases, J lost 0 bases, and 10 bases lay in between. The length of the CDR3 is 15 residues.

CDR3 DNA sequence: TGTGCCAGCAGTTTTGGGACAGCAACTAATGAAAAACTGTTTTTT. Amino acids: CASSFGTATNEKLFF. The chain carries TRBV27 and TRBJ1-4; 7 bases agree with TRBD1. The CDR3 contains 15 residues. Germline V gene data show CDR1 as MNHEY and CDR2 as SMNVEV (reference sequence). V shed 3 bases and J 0 bases; nucleotides not matched to a gene: 1.

This chain connects TRBV12-5 to TRBJ1-3, with D maybe TRBD1 (6 bases). V lost 0 bases and J lost 3, with 18 bases in between. The germline CDR1 and CDR2 sequences are LGHNT and FRNRAP. The CDR3 contains 18 residues. CDR3 in DNA: TGTGCTAGTGGTTTGGTATTAGGACAGCGTAATTTTGGAAACACCATATATTTT. Translation gives CASGLVLGQRNFGNTIYF.

The chain couples TRBV2 to TRBJ2-1; TRBD2 aligns across 10 bases. V trimming: 4 bases; J trimming: 6 bases; junction bases outside the gene matches: 6. CDR1 is SNHLY, CDR2 FYNNEI, per germline. The CDR3 is 15 amino acids. The CDR3 protein is CASSVEAGGPNEQFF. CDR3 bases: TGTGCCAGCAGTGTGGAAGCGGGAGGGCCCAATGAGCAGTTCTTC.

The V gene is TRBV11-2, the J gene TRBJ1-1; D is possibly TRBD1 (6 bases). This CDR3 has 14 residues. Trimming stripped 4 bases from V and 4 bases from J, with 13 bases between. Germline values: CDR1 SGHAT, CDR2 FQNNGV. Here the CDR3 reads CASSSQGVSTEAFF. CDR3 bases: TGTGCCAGCAGCTCACAGGGAGTGAGCACTGAAGCTTTCTTT.

V and J are TRBV5-6 and TRBJ1-4, with D possibly being TRBD1 (6 bases). Trimming took off 5 bases at V and 7 bases at J, with 21 bases between the two ends. The CDR3 extends over 16 amino acids. CDR1 SGHDT and CDR2 YYEEEE come from the germline V gene. The CDR3 nucleotides are TGTGCCAGCAGTTTTGCGCCAGGGGTTGGGTCTGAAAAACTGTTTTTT. It specifies CASSFAPGVGSEKLFF.

The chain joins TRBV13 to TRBJ1-2; D perhaps matches TRBD1 (5 bases). This CDR3 is 15 amino acids long. With 1 base removed from V and 0 bases from J, the gap between germline ends came to 9 bases. Germline loops: CDR1 PRHDT, CDR2 FYEKMQ (reference sequence). CDR3 nucleotide sequence: TGTGCCAGCAGCTTAGTTGACAGAACTAACTATGGCTACACCTTC. It encodes CASSLVDRTNYGYTF.

The CDR3 DNA follows: TGCGCCAGCAGCCAAGATCGGGGGACAGGCTATACGCAGTATTTT. Protein: CASSQDRGTGYTQYF. The V call is TRBV4-3, the J call TRBJ2-3, with TRBD1 matching over 8 bases. Trimming cost V 0 bases and J 7 bases; bases outside gene matches: 6. Germline V CDR1 and CDR2: LGHNA, YSLEER. CDR3 length: 15 amino acids.

This clone appeared a single time. V gene TRBV6-1 combines with J gene TRBJ1-2, with D possibly being TRBD1 (6 bases). V was trimmed by 4 bases and J by 6 bases, leaving 24 bases between them. Germline V lookup: CDR1 MNHNS, CDR2 SASEGT. This CDR3 spans 17 amino acids. The DNA of the CDR3 is TGTGCCAGCAGTGGGGGGGGCAGGGCGTACCCGACGGATGGCTACACCTTC. Residues: CASSGGGRAYPTDGYTF.

V and J are TRBV6-1 and TRBJ1-5; D gene uncertain. The CDR3 consists of 15 residues. Germline values: CDR1 MNHNS, CDR2 SASEGT. V was pared by 2 bases and J by 9 bases, with 17 bases between. CDR3 loop: CASSESAGGSGPQHF. The CDR3 region has the DNA TGTGCCAGCAGTGAATCGGCGGGCGGTTCGGGGCCCCAGCATTTT.

This rearrangement joins TRBV30 to TRBJ2-7; TRBD2 might be the D (6 bases). Germline CDR1 GTSNPN, CDR2 SVGIG (reference sequence). V lost 3 bases, J lost 5 bases, and 14 bases lay in between. There are 13 residues in the CDR3. CDR3 residues: CAWRGGRRDEQYF. The CDR3 DNA is TGTGCCTGGAGGGGGGGTCGAAGGGACGAGCAGTACTTC.

V usage is TRBV18 and J usage is TRBJ1-5; D uncertain. Per the germline V gene, CDR1 is KGHSH and CDR2 is LQKENI. V was cut by 2 bases and J by 0 bases, with 11 bases left in between. This CDR3 contains 16 residues. The CDR3 nucleotides are TGTGCCAGCTCACCATCGCAAGAAAATAGCAATCAGCCCCAGCATTTT. It translates to CASSPSQENSNQPQHF.

In its sample, this clone was seen once. The rearrangement uses TRBV6-5 and TRBJ2-5; tentatively, D is TRBD1 (5 bases). The CDR3 is 13 amino acids. V was clipped by 5 bases and J by 0 bases, with 7 bases between them. The germline gives CDR1 MNHEY, CDR2 SVGAGI. For the CDR3, the DNA is TGTGCCAGCAGTCGACAGTACCAAGAGACCCAGTACTTC. Translating it yields CASSRQYQETQYF.

A single count supports this clone. The rearrangement joins TRBV6-4 to TRBJ1-4; the D gene is possibly TRBD1 (6 bases). Deletions cut 0 bases from V and 8 bases from J, with 13 bases between. Germline CDR1 reads MRHNA; CDR2 reads SNTAGT. The CDR3 loop spans 15 amino acids. CDR3 sequence: CASSDSIRGGEKLFF. CDR3 DNA: TGTGCCAGCAGTGACTCTATCAGGGGAGGCGAAAAACTGTTTTTT.

The V and J genes are TRBV10-3 and TRBJ1-1; D is uncertain. Germline assignment: CDR1 ENHRY and CDR2 SYGVKD. This CDR3 spans 14 amino acids. V was shortened by 0 bases and J by 1 base, with 6 bases between the two germline ends. CDR3 nucleotides: TGTGCCATCAGTGAGTCGAGATCGAACACTGAAGCTTTCTTT. Encoded protein: CAISESRSNTEAFF.